The rows below give T cell receptor beta chains drawn from one sample of a study of shared clonotypes between healthy human individuals. Data came from immunoSEQ multiplex PCR; TCRdb stores just in-frame clones and leaves some out. Of roughly 2.6 million clones in the sample, around 94% were seen once. Sequenced sample: naive CD4+ T cells sorted from blood. The receptors were gathered from a young man in good health. CDR3s include the opening cysteine and the closing phenylalanine or tryptophan. A D gene is named only where the DNA matches it firmly. Expanded clones are given a class, and other clones once, few, many or no size at all.

d_gene	v_gene	j_gene	len	abundance	CDR3aa	CDR3nt
.	TRBV27	TRBJ2-3	13	.	CASSLGNTDTQYF	TGTGCCAGCAGTTTGGGAAACACAGATACGCAGTATTTT
TRBD1	TRBV5-1	TRBJ2-7	15	once	CASSSSGQGTHEQYF	TGCGCCAGCAGCAGTAGCGGACAGGGAACCCACGAGCAGTACTTC
.	TRBV5-5	TRBJ1-4	13	.	CASSLGGNEKLFF	TGTGCCAGCAGCTTGGGGGGTAATGAAAAACTGTTTTTT
TRBD1	TRBV7-2	TRBJ2-2	14	once	CASSAHRGTGELFF	TGTGCCAGCAGCGCTCACAGGGGCACCGGGGAGCTGTTTTTT
TRBD1	TRBV6-5	TRBJ1-5	15	few	CARPSRDRGYQPQHF	TGTGCCAGACCCTCCCGGGACAGGGGATATCAGCCCCAGCATTTT
.	TRBV6-6	TRBJ1-2	12	.	CASSQGLGGYTF	TGTGCCAGCAGTCAGGGACTTGGTGGCTACACCTTC
.	TRBV6-1	TRBJ2-1	14	.	CASSEGSPGDQQFF	TGTGCCAGCAGTGAAGGTTCTCCCGGCGACCAGCAGTTCTTC
TRBD1	TRBV2	TRBJ2-5	14	.	CASGQGRGRETQYF	TGTGCCAGTGGACAGGGAAGGGGTCGAGAGACCCAGTACTTC
.	TRBV6-6	TRBJ2-6	16	.	CASSYGSGLGANVLTF	TGTGCCAGCAGTTACGGTTCAGGGCTTGGGGCCAACGTCCTGACTTTC
.	TRBV9	TRBJ2-3	14	.	CASSVTPSTDTQYF	TGTGCCAGCAGCGTTACACCTAGCACAGATACGCAGTATTTT
.	TRBV4-2	TRBJ1-5	16	.	CASSREGGSDNQPQHF	TGTGCCAGCAGCCGAGAAGGAGGGTCCGACAATCAGCCCCAGCATTTT
.	TRBV25-1	TRBJ1-1	13	.	CASSAKGNTEAFF	TGTGCCAGCAGTGCGAAGGGAAACACTGAAGCTTTCTTT
.	TRBV5-6	TRBJ2-7	13	few	CASSLPAGTEQYF	TGTGCCAGCAGCCTACCCGCCGGGACAGAGCAGTACTTC
.	TRBV5-6	TRBJ1-4	15	once	CASSLRTVTNEKLFF	TGTGCCAGCAGCTTGAGGACGGTAACTAATGAAAAACTGTTTTTT
TRBD1	TRBV19	TRBJ2-7	14	once	CASAAGTGLYEQYF	TGTGCCAGTGCTGCCGGGACAGGCCTCTACGAGCAGTACTTC
.	TRBV5-6	TRBJ2-3	14	.	CASSTGHGGDTQYF	TGTGCCAGCAGCACCGGACATGGGGGAGATACGCAGTATTTT
.	TRBV7-2	TRBJ1-3	15	.	CASSLQEGSWNTIYF	TGTGCCAGCAGCTTACAGGAGGGTAGTTGGAACACCATATATTTT
.	TRBV11-2	TRBJ2-1	13	.	CASSLREYNEQFF	TGTGCCAGCAGCTTAAGGGAGTACAATGAGCAGTTCTTC
.	TRBV6-6	TRBJ2-5	15	.	CASSRVMGGQETQYF	TGTGCCAGCAGCCGTGTCATGGGGGGTCAAGAGACCCAGTACTTC
.	TRBV5-8	TRBJ1-2	14	.	CASSLAPAGYGYTF	TGTGCCAGCAGCTTGGCACCGGCCGGCTATGGCTACACCTTC
TRBD1	TRBV11-2	TRBJ1-6	17	.	CASSPRTGGGYNSPLHF	TGTGCCAGCAGCCCCCGAACAGGGGGCGGGTATAATTCACCCCTCCACTTT
.	TRBV6-6	TRBJ1-6	15	.	CASSYNGGPNSPLHF	TGTGCCAGCAGTTACAATGGGGGGCCTAATTCACCCCTCCACTTT
.	TRBV30	TRBJ1-6	14	few	CAWSGTALNSPLHF	TGTGCCTGGAGTGGGACAGCGCTTAATTCACCCCTCCACTTT
.	TRBV11-2	TRBJ1-4	15	.	CASSKYQTGTEKLFF	TGTGCCAGCAGCAAATACCAAACAGGGACTGAAAAACTGTTTTTT
TRBD1	TRBV6-5	TRBJ1-4	14	.	CASSATGGGEKLFF	TGTGCCAGCAGTGCTACAGGGGGTGGTGAAAAACTGTTTTTT
TRBD1	TRBV30	TRBJ1-6	14	.	CAWSVGQNNSPLHF	TGTGCCTGGAGTGTGGGACAGAATAATTCACCCCTCCACTTT
.	TRBV5-1	TRBJ2-4	18	once	CASSDRMTDRTAKNIQYF	TGCGCCAGCAGCGACAGGATGACCGACCGTACGGCCAAAAACATTCAGTACTTC
TRBD1	TRBV18	TRBJ1-4	15	.	CASSPPGQSNEKLFF	TGTGCCAGCTCGCCCCCGGGACAGAGCAATGAAAAACTGTTTTTT
.	TRBV7-9	TRBJ2-7	15	.	CASSQQRPGVYEQYF	TGTGCCAGCAGCCAACAGAGACCGGGGGTCTACGAGCAGTACTTC
TRBD2	TRBV18	TRBJ2-1	12	.	CASSPSGRKQFF	TGTGCCAGCTCACCTAGCGGGCGGAAGCAGTTCTTC
.	TRBV15	TRBJ1-1	16	.	CATSRAAGSGDTEAFF	TGTGCCACCAGCAGAGCAGCTGGAAGTGGGGACACTGAAGCTTTCTTT
.	TRBV4-1	TRBJ1-4	15	.	CASSQVGVGGEKLFF	TGCGCCAGCAGCCAAGTGGGGGTCGGAGGGGAAAAACTGTTTTTT
.	TRBV5-6	TRBJ2-4	18	once	CASSYWGDISYTKNIQYF	TGTGCCAGCAGCTATTGGGGGGACATCTCTTATACCAAAAACATTCAGTACTTC
.	TRBV19	TRBJ1-2	13	.	CASSRDSNYGYTF	TGTGCCAGTAGTAGAGACAGCAACTATGGCTACACCTTC
.	TRBV6-6	TRBJ1-6	14	.	CASTAGAGNSPLHF	TGTGCCAGCACCGCCGGGGCGGGAAATTCACCCCTCCACTTT
.	TRBV5-1	TRBJ1-2	15	.	CASSLAGGRGYGYTF	TGCGCCAGCAGCTTGGCCGGTGGCAGGGGCTATGGCTACACCTTC
.	TRBV5-1	TRBJ1-6	16	.	CASSLGGSLINSPLHF	TGCGCCAGCAGCCTTGGAGGGAGTCTTATAAATTCACCCCTCCACTTT
TRBD2	TRBV4-1	TRBJ2-7	16	.	CASSQGLAGTDYEQYF	TGCGCCAGCAGCCAGGGACTAGCGGGGACAGACTACGAGCAGTACTTC
.	TRBV5-1	TRBJ1-2	16	.	CASSLGAGPLRDGYTF	TGCGCCAGCAGCTTGGGGGCAGGGCCCCTCCGGGATGGCTACACCTTC
.	TRBV29-1	TRBJ1-1	10	few	CSVLDRRAFF	TGCAGCGTCCTCGACAGGAGAGCTTTCTTT
.	TRBV6-1	TRBJ2-3	14	.	CASSEGLRGDTQYF	TGTGCCAGCAGTGAAGGCCTTCGGGGAGATACGCAGTATTTT
.	TRBV4-1	TRBJ2-5	13	.	CASSDDRQETQYF	TGCGCCAGCAGCGACGACAGGCAAGAGACCCAGTACTTC
.	TRBV5-1	TRBJ1-6	12	.	CASSYGSSPLHF	TGCGCCAGCAGCTACGGGAGCTCACCCCTCCACTTT
TRBD1	TRBV6-7	TRBJ2-7	14	.	CASSGGQGGDEQYF	TGTGCCAGCAGTGGGGGACAGGGAGGCGACGAGCAGTACTTC
.	TRBV6-1	TRBJ1-4	18	.	CASSDGPGDRVSNEKLFF	TGTGCCAGCAGTGATGGTCCAGGGGATCGAGTTTCTAATGAAAAACTGTTTTTT
.	TRBV5-1	TRBJ2-7	15	.	CASSLMTAAGYEQYF	TGCGCCAGCAGCTTGATGACGGCAGCTGGCTACGAGCAGTACTTC
.	TRBV5-5	TRBJ1-2	16	.	CASSLATTDSNYGYTF	TGTGCCAGCAGCTTGGCCACAACAGACTCTAACTATGGCTACACCTTC
.	TRBV30	TRBJ2-5	11	.	CAWRQEETQYF	TGTGCCTGGAGGCAGGAAGAGACCCAGTACTTC
TRBD2	TRBV5-1	TRBJ2-3	16	.	CASSVGTSGGADTQYF	TGCGCCAGCAGCGTCGGGACTAGTGGAGGGGCAGATACGCAGTATTTT
.	TRBV29-1	TRBJ2-2	11	.	CSVGGTGELFF	TGCAGCGTTGGCGGGACCGGGGAGCTGTTTTTT
.	TRBV5-1	TRBJ1-4	15	.	CASSTTGTTNEKLFF	TGCGCCAGCAGCACTACAGGCACAACTAATGAAAAACTGTTTTTT
TRBD2	TRBV7-2	TRBJ2-7	14	.	CASSLTSGVYEQYF	TGTGCCAGCAGCTTGACTAGCGGAGTTTACGAGCAGTACTTC
.	TRBV19	TRBJ1-1	15	.	CASSIVGTINTEAFF	TGTGCCAGTAGTATAGTGGGGACAATCAACACTGAAGCTTTCTTT
TRBD1	TRBV5-4	TRBJ1-6	15	.	CASSLDGQDNSPLHF	TGTGCCAGCAGCTTGGACGGACAGGATAATTCACCCCTCCACTTT
TRBD2	TRBV5-1	TRBJ2-7	14	.	CASSLDPGGYEQYF	TGCGCCAGCAGCTTGGATCCGGGGGGTTACGAGCAGTACTTC
.	TRBV4-3	TRBJ1-6	15	.	CASSQEEGPNSPLHF	TGCGCCAGCAGCCAAGAGGAAGGACCGAATTCACCCCTCCACTTT